Here is one TCR beta chain with its context. Its target is not known. This specimen belongs to a study of blood T cells in healthy people across ages. The study, taken as a whole, reports: One million T cells yielded diversity estimates that were considered underestimates. A strong correlation was found between TCR beta diversity and the percentage of naive T cells.

A second about 7 to 11 cycle PCR used barcoded and J-beta primers. Carrying 12 random nucleotides, a template-switch adaptor labeled each individual cDNA molecule. TCRdb reprocessed the 5' RACE reads with MiXCR, giving one entry per CDR3 protein. The table has about 780,000 distinct CDR3 sequences, about half seen once. Sequenced: blood. This clonotype originated in an elderly man in good health.

The CDR3 region is CASLPTGQREKNEQFF. The CDR3 nucleotides are TGTGCCAGCTTACCGACCGGGCAGCGGGAGAAAAACGAGCAGTTCTTC. The chain joins TRBV18 to TRBJ2-1; 8 bases fit TRBD2. Germline assignment: CDR1 KGHSH and CDR2 LQKENI. Germline trimming cut 7 bases from V and 10 bases from J; bases unmatched to any gene: 18. The CDR3 is made up of 16 amino acids.